The source of this T cell receptor beta chain is a study of T cell responses to AZD1222 COVID-19 vaccine. Measured with immunoSEQ multiplex PCR; TCRdb has only the in-frame clones, and not every one. The table shows about 130,000 clones, with around 90% occurring only once. CDR3 length equals 15 residues. Trimming shortened V by 7 bases and J by 0 bases, and 13 bases separated the two germline ends. In germline, CDR1 is LNHDA, CDR2 SQIVND (reference sequence). The clonotype comes from an adult in good health. Source: peripheral blood, taken on day 0 of AZD1222 vaccination. The V call is TRBV19, the J call TRBJ1-3, with unresolved D. CDR3 residues: CASNRAGSSGNTIYF. For the CDR3, the DNA is TGTGCCAGTAACCGAGCCGGCAGCTCTGGAAACACCATATATTTT.